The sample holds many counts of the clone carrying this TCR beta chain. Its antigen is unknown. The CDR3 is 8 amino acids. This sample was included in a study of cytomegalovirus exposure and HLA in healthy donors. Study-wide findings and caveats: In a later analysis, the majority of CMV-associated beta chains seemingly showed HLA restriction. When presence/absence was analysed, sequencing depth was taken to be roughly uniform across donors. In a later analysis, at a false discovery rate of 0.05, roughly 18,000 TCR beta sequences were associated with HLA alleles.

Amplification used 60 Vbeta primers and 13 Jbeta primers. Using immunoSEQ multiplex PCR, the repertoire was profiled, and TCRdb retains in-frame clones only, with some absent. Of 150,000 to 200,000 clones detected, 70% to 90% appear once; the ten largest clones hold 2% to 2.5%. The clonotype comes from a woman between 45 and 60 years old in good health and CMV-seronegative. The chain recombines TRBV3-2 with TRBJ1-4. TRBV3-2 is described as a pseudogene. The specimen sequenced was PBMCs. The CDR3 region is CASSHANF. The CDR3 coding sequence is TGTGCCAGCAGCCACGCTAATTTT.